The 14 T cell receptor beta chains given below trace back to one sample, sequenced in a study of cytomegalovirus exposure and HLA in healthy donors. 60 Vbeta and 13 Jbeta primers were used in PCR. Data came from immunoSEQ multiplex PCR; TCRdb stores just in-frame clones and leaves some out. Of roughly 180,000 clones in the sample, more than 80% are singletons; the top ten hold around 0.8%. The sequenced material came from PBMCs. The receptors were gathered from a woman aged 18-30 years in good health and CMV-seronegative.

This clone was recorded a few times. In DNA form, the CDR3 reads TGTGCCAGCAGCCCCGGGTTAGCGGGAGCAAACGAAGAGACCCAGTACTTC. It encodes CASSPGLAGANEETQYF. The chain has TRBV13 and TRBJ2-5; 9 nucleotides line up with TRBD2. This CDR3 is 17 amino acids long. V lost 5 bases, J lost 3 bases, and 13 bases stayed unmatched. CDR1 and CDR2 from the germline V gene are PRHDT and FYEKMQ (reference sequence).

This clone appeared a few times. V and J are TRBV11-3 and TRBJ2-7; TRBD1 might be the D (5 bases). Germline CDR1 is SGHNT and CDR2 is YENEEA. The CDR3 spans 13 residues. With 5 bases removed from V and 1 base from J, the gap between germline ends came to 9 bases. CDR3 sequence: CASSRRQSYEQYF. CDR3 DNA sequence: TGTGCCAGCAGCCGCCGACAGTCCTACGAGCAGTACTTC. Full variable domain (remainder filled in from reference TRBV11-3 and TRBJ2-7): EAGVVQSPRYKIIEKKQPVAFWCNPISGHNTLYWYLQNLGQGPELLIRYENEEAVDDSQLPKDRFSAERLKGVDSTLKIQPAELGDSAVYLCASSRRQSYEQYFGPGTRLTVT.

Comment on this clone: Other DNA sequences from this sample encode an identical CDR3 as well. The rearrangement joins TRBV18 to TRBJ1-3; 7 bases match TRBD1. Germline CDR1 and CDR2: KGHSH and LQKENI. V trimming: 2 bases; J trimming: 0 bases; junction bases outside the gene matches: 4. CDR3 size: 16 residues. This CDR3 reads CASSPTGDSSGNTIYF. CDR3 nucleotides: TGTGCCAGCTCACCAACAGGGGACTCCTCTGGAAACACCATATATTTT.

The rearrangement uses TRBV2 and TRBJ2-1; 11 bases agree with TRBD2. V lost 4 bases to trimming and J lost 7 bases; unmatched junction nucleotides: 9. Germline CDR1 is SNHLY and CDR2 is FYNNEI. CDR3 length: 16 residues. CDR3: CASSARTSGSRNEQFF. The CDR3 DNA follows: TGTGCCAGCAGTGCCAGAACTAGCGGGAGTCGGAATGAGCAGTTCTTC.

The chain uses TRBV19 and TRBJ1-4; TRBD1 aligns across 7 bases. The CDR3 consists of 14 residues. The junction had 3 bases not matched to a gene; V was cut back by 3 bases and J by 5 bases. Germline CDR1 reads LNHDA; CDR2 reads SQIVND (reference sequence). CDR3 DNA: TGTGCCAGTAGTATCCCGGGACAGAATGAAAAACTGTTTTTT. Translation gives CASSIPGQNEKLFF.

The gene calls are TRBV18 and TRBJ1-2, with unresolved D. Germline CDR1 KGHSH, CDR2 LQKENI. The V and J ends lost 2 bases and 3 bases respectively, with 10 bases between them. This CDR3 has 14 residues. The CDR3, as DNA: TGTGCCAGCTCACCATTACAAGATTACTATGGCTACACCTTC. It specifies CASSPLQDYYGYTF. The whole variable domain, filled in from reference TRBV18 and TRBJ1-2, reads NAGVMQNPRHLVRRRGQEARLRCSPMKGHSHVYWYRQLPEEGLKFMVYLQKENIIDESGMPKERFSAEFPKEGPSILRIQQVVRGDSAAYFCASSPLQDYYGYTFGSGTRLTVV.

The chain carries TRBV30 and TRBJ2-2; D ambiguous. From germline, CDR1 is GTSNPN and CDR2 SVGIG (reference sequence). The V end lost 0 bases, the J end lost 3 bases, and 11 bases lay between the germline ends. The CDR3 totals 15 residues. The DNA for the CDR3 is TGTGCCTGGAGTGTACGGCTACAGCACACCGGGGAGCTGTTTTTT. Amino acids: CAWSVRLQHTGELFF. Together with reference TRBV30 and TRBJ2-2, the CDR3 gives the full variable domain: SQTIHQWPATLVQPVGSPLSLECTVEGTSNPNLYWYRQAAGRGLQLLFYSVGIGQISSEVPQNLSASRPQDRQFILSSKKLLLSDSGFYLCAWSVRLQHTGELFFGEGSRLTVL.

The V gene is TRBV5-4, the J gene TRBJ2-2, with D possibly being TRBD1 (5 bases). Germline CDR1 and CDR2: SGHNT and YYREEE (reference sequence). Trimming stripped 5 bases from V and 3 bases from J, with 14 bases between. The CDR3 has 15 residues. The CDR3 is CASSTQGVDTGELFF. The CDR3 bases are TGTGCCAGCAGTACCCAGGGTGTGGACACCGGGGAGCTGTTTTTT.

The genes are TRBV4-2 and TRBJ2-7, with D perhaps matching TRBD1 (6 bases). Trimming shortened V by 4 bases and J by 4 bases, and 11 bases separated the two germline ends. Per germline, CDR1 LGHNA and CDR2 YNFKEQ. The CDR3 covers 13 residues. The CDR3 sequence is CASSRDTSYEQYF. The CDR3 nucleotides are TGTGCCAGCAGCCGGGACACCTCTTACGAGCAGTACTTC.

The CDR3 reads CAIGQSSSGTDTQYF. The CDR3 nucleotides read TGTGCCATCGGACAAAGCTCTTCGGGCACAGATACGCAGTATTTT. The chain combines TRBV2 with TRBJ2-3; TRBD1 might be the D (5 bases). The germline CDR1 and CDR2 sequences are SNHLY and FYNNEI. The CDR3 consists of 15 residues. The ends were cut back, 10 bases at V and 1 base at J, with 18 bases in the middle.

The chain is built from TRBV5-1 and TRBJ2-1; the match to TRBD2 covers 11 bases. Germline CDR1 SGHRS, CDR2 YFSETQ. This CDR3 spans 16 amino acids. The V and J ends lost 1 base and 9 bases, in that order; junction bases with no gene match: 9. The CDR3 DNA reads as TGCGCCAGCAGCTTGCCCACTAGCGGGAGAGGCGGTGAGCAGTTCTTC. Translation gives CASSLPTSGRGGEQFF.

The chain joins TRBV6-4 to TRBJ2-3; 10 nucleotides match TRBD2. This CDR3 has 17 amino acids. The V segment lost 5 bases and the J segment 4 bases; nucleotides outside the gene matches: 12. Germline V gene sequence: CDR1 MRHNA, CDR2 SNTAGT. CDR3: CASSHTETGTSADTQYF. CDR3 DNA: TGTGCCAGCAGTCACACCGAGACCGGGACTAGCGCAGATACGCAGTATTTT.

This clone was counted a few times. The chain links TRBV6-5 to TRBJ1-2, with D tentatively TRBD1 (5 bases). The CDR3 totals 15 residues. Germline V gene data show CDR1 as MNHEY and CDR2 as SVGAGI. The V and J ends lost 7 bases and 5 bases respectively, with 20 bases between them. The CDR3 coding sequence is TGTGCCAGCAACGCTGGAGCAGGGTTTCGGTATGGCTACACCTTC. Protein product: CASNAGAGFRYGYTF.

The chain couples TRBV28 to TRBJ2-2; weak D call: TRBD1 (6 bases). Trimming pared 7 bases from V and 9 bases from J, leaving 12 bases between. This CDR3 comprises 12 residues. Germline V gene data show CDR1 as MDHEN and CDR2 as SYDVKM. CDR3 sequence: CASKGVPRELFF. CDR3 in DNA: TGTGCCAGCAAGGGGGTACCCCGGGAGCTGTTTTTT.